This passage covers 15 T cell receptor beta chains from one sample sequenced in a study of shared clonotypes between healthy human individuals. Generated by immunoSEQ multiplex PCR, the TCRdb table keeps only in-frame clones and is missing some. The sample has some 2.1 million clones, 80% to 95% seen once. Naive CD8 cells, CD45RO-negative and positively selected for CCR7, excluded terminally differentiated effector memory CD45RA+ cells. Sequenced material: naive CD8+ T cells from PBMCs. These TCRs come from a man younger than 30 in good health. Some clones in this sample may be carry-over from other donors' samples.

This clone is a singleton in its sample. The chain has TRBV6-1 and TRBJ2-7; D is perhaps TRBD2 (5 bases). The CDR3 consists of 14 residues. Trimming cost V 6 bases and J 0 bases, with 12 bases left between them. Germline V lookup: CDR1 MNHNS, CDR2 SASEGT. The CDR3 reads CASREYRGSYEQYF. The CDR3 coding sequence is TGTGCCAGCAGGGAATATCGGGGCTCCTACGAGCAGTACTTC.

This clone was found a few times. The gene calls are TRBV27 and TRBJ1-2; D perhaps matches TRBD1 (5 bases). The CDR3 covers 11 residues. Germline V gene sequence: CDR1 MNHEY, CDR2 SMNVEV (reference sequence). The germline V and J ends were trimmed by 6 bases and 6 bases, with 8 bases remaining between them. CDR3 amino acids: CASREGHGYTF. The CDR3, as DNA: TGTGCCAGCAGGGAGGGGCATGGCTACACCTTC.

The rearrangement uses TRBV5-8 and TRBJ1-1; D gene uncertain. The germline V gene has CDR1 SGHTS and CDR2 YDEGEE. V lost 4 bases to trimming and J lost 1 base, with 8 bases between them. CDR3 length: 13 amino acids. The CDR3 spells CASSPGPNTEAFF. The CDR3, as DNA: TGTGCCAGCAGCCCCGGACCGAACACTGAAGCTTTCTTT.

CDR3 residues: CASSALAGDSYEQYF. The CDR3 coding sequence is TGTGCCAGCAGTGCCCTAGCGGGGGACTCCTACGAGCAGTACTTC. The V gene is TRBV2, the J gene TRBJ2-7, with 10 nucleotides matching TRBD2. J was trimmed by 0 bases and V by 4 bases; bases with no gene match: 3. The length of the CDR3 is 15 residues. Germline assignment: CDR1 SNHLY and CDR2 FYNNEI.

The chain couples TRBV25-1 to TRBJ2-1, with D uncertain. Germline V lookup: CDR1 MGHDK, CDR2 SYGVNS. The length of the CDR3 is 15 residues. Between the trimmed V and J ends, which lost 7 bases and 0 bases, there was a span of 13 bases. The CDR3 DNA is TGTGCCAGCACAAAGAGGAGCAGCTCCTACAATGAGCAGTTCTTC. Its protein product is CASTKRSSSYNEQFF. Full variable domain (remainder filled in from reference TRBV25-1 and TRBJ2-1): EADIYQTPRYLVIGTGKKITLECSQTMGHDKMYWYQQDPGMELHLIHYSYGVNSTEKGDLSSESTVSRIRTEHFPLTLESARPSHTSQYLCASTKRSSSYNEQFFGPGTRLTVL.

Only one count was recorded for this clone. Here the CDR3 DNA reads TGCGCCAGCAGCCAGGGCCCCAGCGGGAGTTCCACCTACAATGAGCAGTTCTTC. Residues: CASSQGPSGSSTYNEQFF. The chain is built from TRBV4-1 and TRBJ2-1; 8 nucleotides match TRBD2. V was pared by 3 bases and J by 2 bases, with 12 bases of the junction left unmatched. CDR1 is MGHRA and CDR2 is YSYEKL in the germline V gene. This CDR3 contains 18 residues.

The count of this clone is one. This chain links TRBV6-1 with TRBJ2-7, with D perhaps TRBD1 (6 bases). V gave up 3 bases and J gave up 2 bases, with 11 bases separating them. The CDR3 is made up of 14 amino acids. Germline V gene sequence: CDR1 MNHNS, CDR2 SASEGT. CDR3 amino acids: CASSDFRGPYEQYF. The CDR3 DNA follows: TGTGCCAGCAGTGACTTCAGGGGCCCCTACGAGCAGTACTTC.

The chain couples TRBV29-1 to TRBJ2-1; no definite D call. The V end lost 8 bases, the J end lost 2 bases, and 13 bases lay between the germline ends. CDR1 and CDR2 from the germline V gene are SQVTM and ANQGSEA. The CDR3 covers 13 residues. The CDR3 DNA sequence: TGCAGCATCCGGCCTCGGACCTACAATGAGCAGTTCTTC. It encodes CSIRPRTYNEQFF.

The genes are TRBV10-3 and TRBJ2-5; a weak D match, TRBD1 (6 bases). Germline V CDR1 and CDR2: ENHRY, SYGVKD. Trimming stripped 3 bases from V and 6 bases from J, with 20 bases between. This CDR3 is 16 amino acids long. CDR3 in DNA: TGTGCCATCAGTGACTTCGACAGGCTCGAGAGGAAGACCCAGTACTTC. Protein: CAISDFDRLERKTQYF.

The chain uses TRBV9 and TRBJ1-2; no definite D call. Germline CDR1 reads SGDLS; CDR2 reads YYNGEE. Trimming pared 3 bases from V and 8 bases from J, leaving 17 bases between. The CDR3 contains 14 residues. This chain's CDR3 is CASSGASSPLGYTF. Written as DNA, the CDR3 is TGTGCCAGCAGCGGGGCCTCCTCACCGTTGGGCTACACCTTC.

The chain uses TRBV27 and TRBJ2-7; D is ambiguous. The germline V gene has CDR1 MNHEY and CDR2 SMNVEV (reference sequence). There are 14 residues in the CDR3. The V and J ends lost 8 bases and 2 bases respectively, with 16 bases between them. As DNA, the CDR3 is TGTGCCAGCTCGGACCTGCTTCGCACCTACGAGCAGTACTTC. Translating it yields CASSDLLRTYEQYF.

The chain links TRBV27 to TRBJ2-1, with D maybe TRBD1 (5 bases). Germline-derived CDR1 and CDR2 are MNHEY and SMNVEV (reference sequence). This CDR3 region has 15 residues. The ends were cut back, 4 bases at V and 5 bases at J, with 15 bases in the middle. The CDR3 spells CASSWGLRAHNEQFF. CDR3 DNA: TGTGCCAGCAGTTGGGGCCTCAGGGCCCACAATGAGCAGTTCTTC.

In DNA, the CDR3 is TGTGCCAGCAGTCCGAGGGGAGGAAACACCATATATTTT. Protein sequence: CASSPRGGNTIYF. This rearrangement joins TRBV2 to TRBJ1-3; D perhaps matches TRBD1 (5 bases). The germline V gene has CDR1 SNHLY and CDR2 FYNNEI. Trimming cost V 5 bases and J 4 bases, with 9 bases left between them. The CDR3 covers 13 residues.

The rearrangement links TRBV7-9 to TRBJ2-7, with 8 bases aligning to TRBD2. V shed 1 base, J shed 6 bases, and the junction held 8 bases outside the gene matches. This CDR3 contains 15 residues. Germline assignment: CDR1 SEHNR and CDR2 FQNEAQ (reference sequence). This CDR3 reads CASSLVNSGKSEQYF. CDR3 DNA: TGTGCCAGCAGCTTAGTTAATAGCGGGAAATCCGAGCAGTACTTC.

The CDR3 coding sequence is TGTGCCAGCGCCGGGCAGGGGGCCGACAATGAGCAGTTCTTC. Translation gives CASAGQGADNEQFF. The rearrangement links TRBV7-9 to TRBJ2-1, with 8 bases lining up with TRBD1. V lost 8 bases to trimming and J lost 5 bases; unmatched junction nucleotides: 8. CDR3 length: 14 amino acids. Germline assignment: CDR1 SEHNR and CDR2 FQNEAQ (reference sequence).